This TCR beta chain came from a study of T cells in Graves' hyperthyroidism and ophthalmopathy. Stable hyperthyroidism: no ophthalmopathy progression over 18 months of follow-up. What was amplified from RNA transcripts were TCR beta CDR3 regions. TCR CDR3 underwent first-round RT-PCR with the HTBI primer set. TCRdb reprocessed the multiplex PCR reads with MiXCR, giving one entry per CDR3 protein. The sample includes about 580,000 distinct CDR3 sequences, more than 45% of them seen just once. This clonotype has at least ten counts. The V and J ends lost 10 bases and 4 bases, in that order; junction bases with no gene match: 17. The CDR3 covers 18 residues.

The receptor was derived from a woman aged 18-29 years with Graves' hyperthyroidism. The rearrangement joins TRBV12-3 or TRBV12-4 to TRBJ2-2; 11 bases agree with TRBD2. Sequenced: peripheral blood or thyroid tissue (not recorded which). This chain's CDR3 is CATNPGTSGNGGTGELFF. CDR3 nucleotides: TGTGCCACCAACCCCGGGACTAGCGGAAACGGGGGCACCGGGGAGCTGTTTTTT.